Each of the 32 T cell receptor beta chains below was sequenced from the same sample in a study of blood T cell repertoires in COVID-19. Only in-frame clones appear in the TCRdb table, and some are missing; sequencing was by immunoSEQ multiplex PCR. The profile shows roughly 180,000 clones, about 84% of them singletons. The material sequenced was peripheral blood. These receptors were taken from a human donor in a cohort sampled during active COVID-19.

This chain links TRBV13 with TRBJ2-7; D gene unclear. Germline V gene sequence: CDR1 PRHDT, CDR2 FYEKMQ (reference sequence). This CDR3 has 15 amino acids. V lost 1 base, J lost 5 bases, and 15 bases lay in between. The CDR3: CASSLARPAWNEQYF. The DNA of the CDR3 is TGTGCCAGCAGCTTAGCCAGGCCCGCCTGGAACGAGCAGTACTTC.

The chain employs TRBV6-1 and TRBJ1-2; D unclear. The CDR3 runs to 14 residues. The V gene's germline CDR1 is MNHNS and CDR2 SASEGT. With 2 bases removed from V and 4 bases from J, the gap between germline ends came to 11 bases. CDR3 loop: CASSENPSPYGYTF. For the CDR3, the DNA is TGTGCCAGCAGTGAAAACCCGAGCCCCTATGGCTACACCTTC.

The chain uses TRBV11-1 and TRBJ2-7, with a weak D call TRBD2 (6 bases). Germline V CDR1 and CDR2: SGHAT, FQDESV (reference sequence). V was shortened by 4 bases and J by 5 bases, with 18 bases between the two germline ends. This CDR3 is built from 15 residues. CDR3 sequence: CASSYGGGGPHEQYF. As DNA, the CDR3 is TGTGCCAGCAGCTACGGCGGAGGAGGGCCGCACGAGCAGTACTTC.

The chain joins TRBV4-1 to TRBJ2-2; D gene uncertain. CDR1 and CDR2 (germline): MGHRA, YSYEKL. The germline V and J ends were trimmed by 4 bases and 0 bases, with 12 bases remaining between them. The CDR3 totals 16 residues. The CDR3 here is CASSPLLASNTGELFF. The CDR3 coding sequence is TGCGCCAGCAGCCCCCTCCTCGCGTCGAACACCGGGGAGCTGTTTTTT.

This clone was recorded a few times. This chain connects TRBV6-5 to TRBJ1-1, with TRBD1 identical over 9 bases. The germline V gene encodes CDR1 MNHEY and CDR2 SVGAGI. CDR3 size: 13 residues. V lost 5 bases, J lost 4 bases, and 2 bases stayed unmatched. In DNA form, the CDR3 reads TGTGCCAGCAGTCGGGACAGGGCCACTGAAGCTTTCTTT. This gives the protein CASSRDRATEAFF.

This clone was detected only once. This CDR3 reads CASSSTPRVFADGYTF. The DNA of the CDR3 is TGTGCCAGCAGCTCCACACCGAGGGTATTCGCAGATGGCTACACCTTC. The chain employs TRBV7-6 and TRBJ1-2; D not resolved. Trimming stripped 4 bases from V and 6 bases from J, with 21 bases between. The CDR3 spans 16 residues. Looked up from germline, CDR1 is SGHVS and CDR2 is FNYEAQ.

In this sample, this clone turned up once. The chain combines TRBV10-3 with TRBJ2-1; D remains unclear. The germline V gene has CDR1 ENHRY and CDR2 SYGVKD. This CDR3 region has 18 residues. V shed 0 bases and J shed 2 bases, with 17 bases lying between them. CDR3 coding DNA: TGTGCCATCAGTGAGTCGTTGGGTAGGCTAGAGCCCTACAATGAGCAGTTCTTC. This sequence encodes CAISESLGRLEPYNEQFF.

The rearrangement links TRBV15 to TRBJ1-5, with 8 bases matching TRBD1. V trimming: 0 bases; J trimming: 2 bases; junction bases outside the gene matches: 6. In germline, CDR1 is LNHNV, CDR2 YYDKDF (reference sequence). This CDR3 is built from 17 residues. CDR3 residues: CATSRDYSDRGNQPQHF. The DNA for the CDR3 is TGTGCCACCAGCAGAGATTATTCGGACAGGGGCAATCAGCCCCAGCATTTT.

V usage is TRBV4-1 and J usage is TRBJ2-1; a possible D gene is TRBD2 (6 bases). Germline CDR1 MGHRA, CDR2 YSYEKL. The CDR3 is 17 amino acids. V shed 0 bases and J shed 0 bases, with 12 bases lying between them. The CDR3 DNA reads TGCGCCAGCAGCCAAGATGTGCGGGGCAGCTCCTACAATGAGCAGTTCTTC. Its protein is CASSQDVRGSSYNEQFF.

CDR3 loop: CASSHRTDRGKYEQYF. The CDR3 bases are TGCGCCAGCAGCCATCGGACGGACAGGGGGAAATACGAGCAGTACTTC. This chain connects TRBV4-1 to TRBJ2-7; 10 bases fit TRBD1. The germline V gene encodes CDR1 MGHRA and CDR2 YSYEKL. The V and J ends lost 3 bases and 4 bases, in that order; junction bases with no gene match: 9. This CDR3 region has 16 residues.

The rearrangement links TRBV27 to TRBJ2-7; 13 positions agree with TRBD2. After removal of 5 bases from V and 3 bases from J, the junction contained 7 bases not matched to a gene. Germline V CDR1 and CDR2: MNHEY, SMNVEV (reference sequence). The length of the CDR3 is 16 residues. CDR3 nucleotide sequence: TGTGCCAGCAGTCCCACTAGCGGGGGGGCCCACTACGAGCAGTACTTC. This gives the protein CASSPTSGGAHYEQYF.

V and J are TRBV6-5 and TRBJ1-6; 7 positions agree with TRBD1. V lost 7 bases to trimming and J lost 7 bases; unmatched junction nucleotides: 10. CDR1 and CDR2 (germline): MNHEY, SVGAGI. The CDR3 has 15 amino acids. The CDR3 DNA reads as TGTGCCAGCAACCCACAACAGGGGAGAAATTCACCCCTCCACTTT. Protein sequence: CASNPQQGRNSPLHF.

The genes are TRBV7-8 and TRBJ1-6; TRBD1 might be the D (5 bases). This CDR3 is built from 13 residues. Germline V gene lookup returns CDR1 SGHVS and CDR2 FQNEAQ. Trimming removed 3 bases at V and 10 bases at J, with 10 bases between. The CDR3 sequence is CASSLAGKSPLHF. For the CDR3, the DNA is TGTGCCAGCAGCTTGGCAGGGAAGTCACCCCTCCACTTT.

This chain connects TRBV9 to TRBJ1-4; tentative D call: TRBD1 (6 bases). V was trimmed by 3 bases and J by 7 bases, leaving 16 bases between them. This CDR3 is built from 15 residues. Germline V lookup: CDR1 SGDLS, CDR2 YYNGEE. Here the CDR3 reads CASSALQGGGEKLFF. The CDR3 coding sequence is TGTGCCAGCAGCGCTCTACAGGGCGGAGGTGAAAAACTGTTTTTT.

The chain couples TRBV6-5 to TRBJ2-2; D remains unclear. This CDR3 is 11 amino acids long. Trimming cost V 6 bases and J 6 bases, with 5 bases left between them. CDR1 is MNHEY, CDR2 SVGAGI, per germline. The CDR3: CASRASGELFF. The CDR3 nucleotides are TGTGCCAGCAGGGCCTCCGGGGAGCTGTTTTTT.

This chain joins TRBV5-1 and TRBJ1-1, with D tentatively TRBD1 (6 bases). Per the germline V gene, CDR1 is SGHRS and CDR2 is YFSETQ. V was trimmed by 0 bases and J by 0 bases, leaving 12 bases between them. CDR3 length equals 16 residues. The CDR3 coding sequence is TGCGCCAGCAGCTTGGCCGGACAGACCTTGAACACTGAAGCTTTCTTT. This translates into CASSLAGQTLNTEAFF.

The chain links TRBV27 to TRBJ1-5; no firm D call. The CDR3 contains 13 residues. Germline V lookup: CDR1 MNHEY, CDR2 SMNVEV (reference sequence). V lost 6 bases and J 0 bases, leaving 6 bases between the germline ends. CDR3 amino acids: CASSPYSNQPQHF. For the CDR3, the DNA is TGTGCCAGCAGCCCCTATAGCAATCAGCCCCAGCATTTT.

J is TRBJ1-1 and V is TRBV7-8; D is ambiguous. V lost 2 bases and J 11 bases, leaving 18 bases between the germline ends. Germline loops: CDR1 SGHVS, CDR2 FQNEAQ. The CDR3 contains 14 residues. CDR3 protein: CASSLRTGGGAAFF. The CDR3 DNA reads TGTGCCAGCAGCTTACGCACGGGCGGAGGTGCCGCTTTCTTT.

V and J are TRBV27 and TRBJ1-2; no reliable D call. CDR3 length: 13 residues. Germline V CDR1 and CDR2: MNHEY, SMNVEV (reference sequence). Trimming took off 5 bases at V and 4 bases at J, with 11 bases between the two ends. This chain's CDR3 is CASSHLPGYGYTF. CDR3 coding DNA: TGTGCCAGCAGTCATCTCCCGGGCTATGGCTACACCTTC.

This clone was recorded a few times. The chain carries TRBV19 and TRBJ1-5; the D is unclear. This CDR3 is built from 14 residues. Germline V gives CDR1 LNHDA, CDR2 SQIVND (reference sequence). Trimming shortened V by 3 bases and J by 4 bases, and 10 bases separated the two germline ends. As DNA, the CDR3 is TGTGCCAGTAGTATGTCGGCAGGAAATCAGCCCCAGCATTTT. As protein: CASSMSAGNQPQHF.

J is TRBJ2-2 and V is TRBV4-2, with 8 bases identical to TRBD2. This CDR3 region has 17 residues. The junction had 9 bases not matched to a gene; V was cut back by 0 bases and J by 6 bases. The germline CDR1 and CDR2 sequences are LGHNA and YNFKEQ. The CDR3 bases are TGTGCCAGCAGCCAAGATCGGGGACTAGTAGTTGCCGGGGAGCTGTTTTTT. Amino acids: CASSQDRGLVVAGELFF.

The chain employs TRBV9 and TRBJ2-7; D gene unclear. Germline assignment: CDR1 SGDLS and CDR2 YYNGEE. The ends were cut back, 0 bases at V and 6 bases at J, with 13 bases in the middle. The CDR3 runs to 14 residues. This CDR3 is CASSVAIGSAEQYF. The CDR3 DNA reads as TGTGCCAGCAGCGTAGCTATCGGTTCTGCCGAGCAGTACTTC.

CDR3 DNA: TGTGCCAGCAGCTCCGGGGTGGGCACCATATATTTT. Its protein is CASSSGVGTIYF. The chain couples TRBV11-2 to TRBJ1-3, with D unclear. The germline CDR1 and CDR2 sequences are SGHAT and FQNNGV. CDR3 length: 12 amino acids. Trimming left V 4 bases short and J 9 bases short, with 10 bases between.

The chain links TRBV5-1 to TRBJ1-1, with 10 bases identical to TRBD1. Germline V gene lookup returns CDR1 SGHRS and CDR2 YFSETQ. The length of the CDR3 is 14 residues. Unmatched junction bases numbered 5, after V lost 4 bases and J lost 5 bases. CDR3 nucleotides: TGCGCCAGCAGCCCTGGACAGGGGGTAACTGAAGCTTTCTTT. Its protein is CASSPGQGVTEAFF.

V and J are TRBV5-5 and TRBJ2-7, with TRBD1 matching 10 bases. Per the germline V gene, CDR1 is SGHKS and CDR2 is YYEKEE (reference sequence). J was trimmed by 6 bases and V by 4 bases; bases with no gene match: 4. The CDR3 sequence is 13 residues long. The CDR3 DNA follows: TGTGCCAGCAGCCGGGACAGGGGAGTCGAGCAGTACTTC. Its protein is CASSRDRGVEQYF.

This chain uses TRBV6-5 with TRBJ1-6, with 9 bases matching TRBD1. The germline CDR1 and CDR2 sequences are MNHEY and SVGAGI. The CDR3 has 15 amino acids. Trimming removed 6 bases from V and 8 bases from J; junction bases left unmatched: 8. The CDR3 region is CASSHGTGIDSPLHF. The CDR3 DNA reads TGTGCCAGCAGCCACGGGACAGGGATTGATTCACCCCTCCACTTT.

This chain uses TRBV5-1 with TRBJ2-1; 15 bases are a match to TRBD2. Germline trimming cut 3 bases from V and 1 base from J; bases unmatched to any gene: 8. This CDR3 comprises 19 residues. From germline, CDR1 is SGHRS and CDR2 YFSETQ. Written as DNA, the CDR3 is TGCGCCAGCAGCTCTCGGACTAGCGGGGGGGCTGGGTCCTACAATGAGCAGTTCTTC. Translated: CASSSRTSGGAGSYNEQFF. Using reference TRBV5-1 and TRBJ2-1 for the parts outside the CDR3, the full variable domain is KAGVTQTPRYLIKTRGQQVTLSCSPISGHRSVSWYQQTPGQGLQFLFEYFSETQRNKGNFPGRFSGRQFSNSRSEMNVSTLELGDSALYLCASSSRTSGGAGSYNEQFFGPGTRLTVL.

DNA for the CDR3: TGTGCCAGTAGTATAACAGGGATCGATCATGAAAAACTGTTTTTT. Translating gives CASSITGIDHEKLFF. This chain connects TRBV19 to TRBJ1-4; D may be TRBD1 (6 bases). With 2 bases removed from V and 6 bases from J, the gap between germline ends came to 13 bases. The germline V gene encodes CDR1 LNHDA and CDR2 SQIVND (reference sequence). This CDR3 is built from 15 residues. Full variable domain (missing parts from reference TRBV19 and TRBJ1-4): DGGITQSPKYLFRKEGQNVTLSCEQNLNHDAMYWYRQDPGQGLRLIYYSQIVNDFQKGDIAEGYSVSREKKESFPLTVTSAQKNPTAFYLCASSITGIDHEKLFFGSGTQLSVL.

The chain couples TRBV6-2 or TRBV6-3 to TRBJ2-7; possibly TRBD2 for D (6 bases). Looked up from germline, CDR1 is MNHEY and CDR2 is SVGEGT. This CDR3 has 16 amino acids. V lost 4 bases to trimming and J lost 7 bases, with 23 bases between them. CDR3 nucleotides: TGTGCCAGCAGTTTCCGGGGGACGCGGACCACTGGAGAGCAGTACTTC. This gives the protein CASSFRGTRTTGEQYF.

J is TRBJ1-2 and V is TRBV9; D not certain. V lost 5 bases and J 4 bases, leaving 18 bases between the germline ends. Germline V gene data show CDR1 as SGDLS and CDR2 as YYNGEE. The CDR3 has 15 residues. Here the CDR3 reads CASSPTPPEGYGYTF. The CDR3 region has the DNA TGTGCCAGCAGTCCCACACCCCCAGAGGGCTATGGCTACACCTTC.

The chain has TRBV4-1 and TRBJ2-7, with 8 nucleotides matching TRBD2. Germline V lookup: CDR1 MGHRA, CDR2 YSYEKL. Trimming removed 4 bases from V and 2 bases from J; junction bases left unmatched: 7. The CDR3 is made up of 15 amino acids. The CDR3 DNA sequence: TGCGCCAGCAGCCCTCGGACGGGGGGGCCCTACGAGCAGTACTTC. Its translation: CASSPRTGGPYEQYF.

CDR3 region: CASRETSGGAHTQYF. The CDR3, as DNA: TGCGCCAGCAGGGAGACTAGCGGGGGGGCTCATACGCAGTATTTT. This chain uses TRBV5-1 with TRBJ2-3; 14 bases are shared with TRBD2. Germline V gives CDR1 SGHRS, CDR2 YFSETQ. The CDR3 runs 15 residues. V shed 5 bases and J 7 bases; nucleotides not matched to a gene: 6.